The T cell receptor (beta chain) described here comes from a study of human T cells and chemical hapten exposure. This clonotype was counted between two and nine times. As yet, its antigen is unknown. There are 15 residues in the CDR3. Germline V gene lookup returns CDR1 LNHDA and CDR2 SQIVND (reference sequence). The V and J ends lost 3 bases and 6 bases respectively, with 15 bases between them. Whole-study findings and limits: Large CDR3 similarity clusters arose significantly more often from expanded TCRs than from controls. Healthy individuals' immune responses may differ from those of donors, who had alopecia.

One entry per CDR3 protein, called by TCRdb with MiXCR from the RACE reads. Of 75,000 to 100,000 distinct CDR3 sequences detected, 9.5% to 15% appear once; the ten largest clones hold around 2.2%. Regarding time point: patch test 1, 2 weeks after DPC sensitization. As for treatment: therapeutic diphenylcyclopropenone sensitization with weekly scalp DPC. Investigators collected blood before applying each patch test. Patients had alopecia, were aged 18 to 70, and were not pregnant. This material consisted of whole blood, taken in connection with sensitization to the hapten diphenylcyclopropenone (DPC). The receptor was isolated from a woman in her 40s with alopecia areata. Some clones in this sample may be carry-over from other donors' samples. This chain joins TRBV19 and TRBJ2-1, with D perhaps assigned TRBD1 or TRBD2 (5 bases each). CDR3 coding DNA: TGTGCCAGTAGTATGCTTGGGGGAGTCCTCAATGAGCAGTTCTTC. Protein product: CASSMLGGVLNEQFF.